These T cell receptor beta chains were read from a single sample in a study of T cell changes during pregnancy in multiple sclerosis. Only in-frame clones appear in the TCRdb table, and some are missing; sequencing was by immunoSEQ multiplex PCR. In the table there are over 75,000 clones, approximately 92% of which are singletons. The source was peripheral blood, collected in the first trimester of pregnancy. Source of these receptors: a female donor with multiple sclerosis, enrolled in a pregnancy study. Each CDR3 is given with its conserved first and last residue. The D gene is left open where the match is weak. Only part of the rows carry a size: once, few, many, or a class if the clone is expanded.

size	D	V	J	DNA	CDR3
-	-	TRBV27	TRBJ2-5	TGTGCCAGCAGTCCCTACTACCGATCAGAGACCCAGTACTTC	CASSPYYRSETQYF
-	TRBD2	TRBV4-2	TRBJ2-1	TGTGCCAGCAGCCAAGATAGGGGAACTAGCGGGAGGTCGTATGAGCAGTTCTTC	CASSQDRGTSGRSYEQFF
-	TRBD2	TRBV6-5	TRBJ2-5	TGTGCCAGCAGTTACTCGGGGGGGAAGGGGGAGACCCAGTACTTC	CASSYSGGKGETQYF
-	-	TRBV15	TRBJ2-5	TGTGCCACCAGCAGAGATCCACAGGGGAGGGAGACCCAGTACTTC	CATSRDPQGRETQYF
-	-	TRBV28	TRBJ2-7	TGTGCCAGCATGGGGGCCCACGAGCAGTACTTC	CASMGAHEQYF
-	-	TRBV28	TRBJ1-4	TGTGCCAGCAGGGACTATAGGGGTTTGGGCGAAAAACTGTTTTTT	CASRDYRGLGEKLFF
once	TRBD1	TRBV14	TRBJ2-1	TGTGCCAGCAGCTATGCAGGGGGCGGTCATGAGCAGTTCTTC	CASSYAGGGHEQFF
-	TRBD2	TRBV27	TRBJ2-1	TGTGCCAGCAGTCCGAGTAGCGGGAGGGGCTCCTACAATGAGCAGTTCTTC	CASSPSSGRGSYNEQFF
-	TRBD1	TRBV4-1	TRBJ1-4	TGCGCCAGCAGCCAAGGCTCACAGGGGTTTGAAAAACTGTTTTTT	CASSQGSQGFEKLFF
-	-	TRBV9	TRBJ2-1	TGTGCCAGCAGCGTAGACGGGAGAGGTCGGAGTGAGCAGTTCTTC	CASSVDGRGRSEQFF
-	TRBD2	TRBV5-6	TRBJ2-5	TGTGCCAGCAGCTTCGGGACTAGCGGCCAAGAGACCCAGTACTTC	CASSFGTSGQETQYF
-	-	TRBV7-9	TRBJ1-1	TGTGCCAGCAGCCGAGTCTTGAACACTGAAGCTTTCTTT	CASSRVLNTEAFF
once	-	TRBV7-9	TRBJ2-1	TGTGCCAGCAGACGCCCCGACGGGGATGAGCAGTTCTTC	CASRRPDGDEQFF
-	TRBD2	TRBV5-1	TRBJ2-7	TGCGCCAGCAGCTCCTCCGGGACTAGATCCCCCGAGCAGTACTTC	CASSSSGTRSPEQYF
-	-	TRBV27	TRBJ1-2	TGTGCCAGCACAGCCCAGGGTTCTAACTATGGCTACACCTTC	CASTAQGSNYGYTF
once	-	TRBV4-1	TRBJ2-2	TGCGCCAGCCGCGGAGGGGCAGTCAACACCGGGGAGCTGTTTTTT	CASRGGAVNTGELFF
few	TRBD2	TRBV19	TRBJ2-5	TGTGCCAGTAGTCTGGGAGGGAAAGCGGGGGAGACCCAGTACTTC	CASSLGGKAGETQYF
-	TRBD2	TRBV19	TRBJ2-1	TGTGCCAGCAGACCGCGTTCGACTAGCGGGAGGGCCAATGAGCAGTTCTTC	CASRPRSTSGRANEQFF
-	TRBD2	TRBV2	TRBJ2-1	TGTGCCATCATCCCCATCGGACTAGCGGCTAATCGTGGTGAGCAGTTCTTC	CAIIPIGLAANRGEQFF
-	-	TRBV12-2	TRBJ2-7	TGTGCAAGTCGCTTAGGGGGGTGCCACCGGGACAGGGGGCAGAACGAGCAGTACTTC	CASRLGGCHRDRGQNEQYF
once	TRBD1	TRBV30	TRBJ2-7	TGTGCCTGGAGCCGGGGACAGCTCTACGAGCAGTACTTC	CAWSRGQLYEQYF
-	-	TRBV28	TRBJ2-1	TGTGCCAGCAGCTCCGATCGGGGGCAGTTCTTC	CASSSDRGQFF
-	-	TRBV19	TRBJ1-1	TGTGCCAGTAGTCGGGAAAGGGGGAAGAAGGAAGCTTTCTTT	CASSRERGKKEAFF
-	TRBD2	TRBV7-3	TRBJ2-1	TGTGCCAGCAGCTTAAGCGGGGGCAATGAGCAGTTCTTC	CASSLSGGNEQFF
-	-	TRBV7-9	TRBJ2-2	TGTGCCAGCAGCCCCGTGGACAGTAGGATCACCGGGGAGCTGTTTTTT	CASSPVDSRITGELFF
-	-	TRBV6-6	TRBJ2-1	TGTGCCAGCAGTATTCGGGGTGAGCAGTTCTTC	CASSIRGEQFF
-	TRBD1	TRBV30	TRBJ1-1	TGTGCCTGGAGTACCCCAGACAGGGGGCAGACTGAAGCTTTCTTT	CAWSTPDRGQTEAFF
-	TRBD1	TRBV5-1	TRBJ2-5	TGCGCCAGCAGCAGGACAGGGACCCAAGAGACCCAGTACTTC	CASSRTGTQETQYF
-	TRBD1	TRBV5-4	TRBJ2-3	TGTGCCAGCAGCCCCCGCACAGGGGGCGCGATCACAGATACGCAGTATTTT	CASSPRTGGAITDTQYF
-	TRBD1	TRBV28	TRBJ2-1	TGTGCCAGCAGTTCTACCAGCGGGACAGGGGGTCGGAATGAGCAGTTCTTC	CASSSTSGTGGRNEQFF
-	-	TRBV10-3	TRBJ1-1	TGTGCCATCAAGTCTAGTGAGGAAGCTTTCTTT	CAIKSSEEAFF
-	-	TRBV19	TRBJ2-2	TGTGCCAGTAGTAGGAGAGGGACGAACACCGGGGAGCTGTTTTTT	CASSRRGTNTGELFF
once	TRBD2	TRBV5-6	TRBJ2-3	TGTGCCAGCACCCCGGGACTAGCGGGAGGGACCAATACGCAGTATTTT	CASTPGLAGGTNTQYF
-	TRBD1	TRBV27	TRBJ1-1	TGTGCCAGCAGTTTGCGCCTCAGGGGGACTCTGAACACTGAAGCTTTCTTT	CASSLRLRGTLNTEAFF
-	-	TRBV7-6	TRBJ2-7	TGTGCCAGCAGCTTAGGTGGGCTAGCAGCTTCCTACGAGCAGTACTTC	CASSLGGLAASYEQYF
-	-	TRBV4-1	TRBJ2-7	TGCGCCAGCAGCCAAGGCTCGGGACTTGGGGCCTACGAGCAGTACTTC	CASSQGSGLGAYEQYF
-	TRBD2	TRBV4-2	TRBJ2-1	TGTGCCAGCAGCCGCGGGGGGCCCAATGAGCAGTTCTTC	CASSRGGPNEQFF
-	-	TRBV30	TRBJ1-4	TGTGCCTGGAGTGGAGTAAATGAAAAACTGTTTTTT	CAWSGVNEKLFF
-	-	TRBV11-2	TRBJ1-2	TGTGCCAGCAGCCCCAGGGGCTATGGCTACACCTTC	CASSPRGYGYTF
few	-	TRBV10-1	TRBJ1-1	TGCGCCACCGCCACTCGGGAGAACACTGAAGCTTTCTTT	CATATRENTEAFF
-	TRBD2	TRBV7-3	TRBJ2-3	TGTGCCAGCAGCTTACGGGAGGGGGATACGCAGTATTTT	CASSLREGDTQYF
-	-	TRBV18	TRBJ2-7	TGTGCCAGCTCACGGGACAGCGGGAGCTCCTACGAGCAGTACTTC	CASSRDSGSSYEQYF
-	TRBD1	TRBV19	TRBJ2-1	TGTGCCAGTAGTAATTACCGGGACAGGGTAAGGAATGAGCAGTTCTTC	CASSNYRDRVRNEQFF
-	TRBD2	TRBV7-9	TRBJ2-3	TGTGCCAGCAGCTTATCCCCGACCGGGACTACGACAGATACGCAGTATTTT	CASSLSPTGTTTDTQYF
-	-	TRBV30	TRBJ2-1	TGTGCCTGGAGTGTCAGCGGGTCCTCCTACAATGAGCAGTTCTTC	CAWSVSGSSYNEQFF
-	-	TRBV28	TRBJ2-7	TGTGCCAGCAGTAAACAGGGATACGAGCAGTACTTC	CASSKQGYEQYF
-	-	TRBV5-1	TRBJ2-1	TGCGCCAGCAGCTTGGAAGGAGGGCCCCCCTACAATGAGCAGTTCTTC	CASSLEGGPPYNEQFF
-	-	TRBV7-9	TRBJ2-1	TGTGCCAGCAGCTTCTCGGTTAACAATGAGCAGTTCTTC	CASSFSVNNEQFF
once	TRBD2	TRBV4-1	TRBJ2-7	TGCGCCAGCAGCCAAGAACCCAACTTAGCGGGTTCGTCCTACGAGCAGTACTTC	CASSQEPNLAGSSYEQYF
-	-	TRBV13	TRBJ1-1	TGTGCCAGCAGCTTATGGGGTGGACAGATGAACACTGAAGCTTTCTTT	CASSLWGGQMNTEAFF
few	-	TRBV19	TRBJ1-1	TGTGCCAGTAGGCAGGGAATGAACACTGAAGCTTTCTTT	CASRQGMNTEAFF
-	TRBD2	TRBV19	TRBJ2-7	TGTGCCAGTAGTATAGCCTCTCTCGCGGGAGGTTCCTCCGAGCAGTACTTC	CASSIASLAGGSSEQYF
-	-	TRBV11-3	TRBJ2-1	TGTGCCAGCAGCTTAGGGACCATAGGGAGCTACAATGAGCAGTTCTTC	CASSLGTIGSYNEQFF
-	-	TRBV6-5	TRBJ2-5	TGTGCCAGCTACACGGGAGACTGGGAGACCCAGTACTTC	CASYTGDWETQYF
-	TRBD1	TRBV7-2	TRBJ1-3	TGTGCCAGCAGCTTGGACAGGGTAGCTGGAAACACCATATATTTT	CASSLDRVAGNTIYF
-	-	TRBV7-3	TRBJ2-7	TGTGCCAGCAGCTTAACGGCTAGTTCCGAGCAGTACTTC	CASSLTASSEQYF